This T cell receptor (beta chain) was captured by sequencing in a study of blood T cell repertoires in COVID-19. About the research overall: Collection of acute and convalescent COVID-19 samples took place in the United States, Italy and Spain. Sources were T cells, B-cell-depleted T cells, or PBMCs; the material itself was cDNA or gDNA.

CDR1 is MNHEY and CDR2 is SMNVEV in the germline V gene (reference sequence). This CDR3 has 16 residues. After removal of 4 bases from V and 6 bases from J, the junction contained 14 bases not matched to a gene. As originally analysed: Scientists estimated how many nucleated cells there were by amplifying reference gene primers. Sequencing used immunoSEQ multiplex PCR; TCRdb keeps in-frame clones, though not all of them. V and J calls and clone size are copied from that table; D and trimming were computed from the DNA. The top ten clones hold about 0.26% of a sample with about 670,000 clones, 85% to 90% of them seen once. This clone was recorded only once.

The clonotype was recovered from a woman aged 18-35 years with acute or convalescent COVID-19. The rearrangement uses TRBV27 and TRBJ1-2; 7 bases fit TRBD1. Material for sequencing was peripheral blood. CDR3 sequence (DNA): TGTGCCAGCAGTTCCCCGGACAGGACCGGACCGGATGGCTACACCTTC. It is translated as CASSSPDRTGPDGYTF.